Listed here are 10 T cell receptor beta chains from one sample, sequenced in a study of CD8 T cells in Susac syndrome (dated by TCRdb to between 2019 and 2020). The library was obtained by the immunoSEQ multiplex PCR assay. RNA was extracted with the RNeasy kit and roughly 0.45 to 1 ug was reverse transcribed using random hexamers. The public reads were run again by TCRdb, first through fastp at Q25 and then through MiXCR, and only productive beta chains were kept. Identical CDR3 proteins give one entry, which carries the most common genes and DNA. Present in this sample are some 300,000 distinct CDR3 sequences, about 85% of which were seen just once. The ten largest clones represent 0.095% to 0.14% of the sample. The sample consisted of CD8+ T cells from PBMCs. Every receptor here comes from a human donor with multiple sclerosis.

The V gene is TRBV7-9, the J gene TRBJ2-2, with TRBD2 matching over 7 bases. Germline loops: CDR1 SEHNR, CDR2 FQNEAQ (reference sequence). After removal of 5 bases from V and 3 bases from J, the junction contained 9 bases not matched to a gene. This CDR3 comprises 16 residues. The CDR3 region has the DNA TGTGCCAGCAGCGGAGAGGACCGGGGGGACACCGGGGAGCTGTTTTTT. Its translation is CASSGEDRGDTGELFF.

CDR3 in DNA: TGTGCCAGCAGCGTAGTTTCCCAGACTGAAGCTTTCTTT. Amino acid sequence: CASSVVSQTEAFF. The chain has TRBV9 and TRBJ1-1; D not resolved. Trimming pared 0 bases from V and 5 bases from J, leaving 8 bases between. Germline loops: CDR1 SGDLS, CDR2 YYNGEE. This CDR3 contains 13 residues. Variable domain in full (rest from reference TRBV9 and TRBJ1-1): DSGVTQTPKHLITATGQRVTLRCSPRSGDLSVYWYQQSLDQGLQFLIQYYNGEERAKGNILERFSAQQFPDLHSELNLSSLELGDSALYFCASSVVSQTEAFFGQGTRLTVV.

The gene calls are TRBV7-9 and TRBJ1-3; tentative D call: TRBD1 (5 bases). The CDR3 has 14 amino acids. V was cut by 5 bases and J by 4 bases, with 12 bases left in between. Germline CDR1 SEHNR, CDR2 FQNEAQ (reference sequence). The CDR3: CASSPGEGGNTIYF. The DNA for the CDR3 is TGTGCCAGCAGCCCCGGAGAGGGGGGAAACACCATATATTTT.

V is TRBV7-9 and J is TRBJ2-7; D perhaps matches TRBD1 (5 bases). From germline, CDR1 is SEHNR and CDR2 FQNEAQ (reference sequence). The CDR3 spans 15 residues. V lost 7 bases and J lost 1, with 17 bases in between. As DNA, the CDR3 is TGTGCCAGCATCCCGACAGCCCCATTGTCCTACGAGCAGTACTTC. Translated, it gives CASIPTAPLSYEQYF.

V and J are TRBV12-3 or TRBV12-4 and TRBJ2-5; D may be TRBD1 or TRBD2 (5 bases each). The CDR3 sequence is 13 residues long. The ends were cut back, 5 bases at V and 3 bases at J, with 10 bases in the middle. As DNA, the CDR3 is TGTGCCAGCAGTCTCGGGGCTGAAGAGACCCAGTACTTC. Amino acid sequence: CASSLGAEETQYF.

CDR3: CASGQGASEETQYF. As DNA, the CDR3 is TGTGCCAGCGGACAGGGGGCATCGGAGGAGACCCAGTACTTC. This chain links TRBV11-2 with TRBJ2-5; 11 bases agree with TRBD1. After removal of 8 bases from V and 5 bases from J, the junction contained 7 bases not matched to a gene. Germline V CDR1 and CDR2: SGHAT, FQNNGV. This CDR3 spans 14 amino acids.

The chain has TRBV30 and TRBJ1-5; the match to TRBD1 covers 8 bases. Germline V gene data show CDR1 as GTSNPN and CDR2 as SVGIG (reference sequence). The CDR3 totals 13 residues. Losses at the gene ends were 4 bases for V and 5 bases for J; bases not matched to a gene: 4. In nucleotides, the CDR3 is TGTGCCTGGAAGACAGGGGTTGATCAGCCCCAGCATTTT. Encoded protein: CAWKTGVDQPQHF.

This clonotype is a singleton in its sample. This chain connects TRBV29-1 to TRBJ2-7, with TRBD1 matching 10 bases. J gave up 1 base and V 3 bases, and 6 bases lay outside the gene matches. Looked up from germline, CDR1 is SQVTM and CDR2 is ANQGSEA. This CDR3 comprises 15 residues. The CDR3 DNA reads as TGCAGCGTTGACCCGGGGACAGGGGTGTCCTACGAGCAGTACTTC. Its translation is CSVDPGTGVSYEQYF.

This chain joins TRBV4-1 and TRBJ2-1; the D gene is possibly TRBD2 (6 bases). CDR3 length equals 16 residues. In germline, CDR1 is MGHRA, CDR2 YSYEKL. V lost 0 bases and J lost 7, with 16 bases in between. Here the CDR3 reads CASSQEEWAEGNEQFF. The CDR3 bases are TGCGCCAGCAGCCAAGAAGAATGGGCGGAGGGGAATGAGCAGTTCTTC.

The chain carries TRBV20-1 and TRBJ1-2; D ambiguous. The CDR3 sequence is 13 residues long. The V end was cut by 4 bases, the J end by 2 bases, with 11 bases between. The V gene's germline CDR1 is DFQATT and CDR2 SNEGSKA (reference sequence). CDR3 DNA: TGCAGTGCTACTACAACAGCGAACTATGGCTACACCTTC. Its protein product is CSATTTANYGYTF.